This TCR beta chain was observed in a study of blood T cell repertoires in COVID-19. Germline V CDR1 and CDR2: SGHAT, FQNNGV. Unmatched junction bases numbered 5, after V lost 4 bases and J lost 6 bases. The CDR3 has 14 amino acids. Data came from immunoSEQ multiplex PCR; TCRdb stores just in-frame clones and leaves some out. The table lists 300,000 or so clones, about nine tenths of them singletons. This clone was counted only a few times. The sequence derives from a woman in her twenties or thirties who had recovered from COVID-19. The sequencing input was PBMCs or T cells enriched from blood (not recorded which). This chain joins TRBV11-2 and TRBJ1-1; TRBD1 matches 10 bases. The CDR3 region is CASSSRDRGPEAFF. Written as DNA, the CDR3 is TGTGCCAGCAGCTCCCGGGACAGGGGCCCTGAAGCTTTCTTT.